These 32 T cell receptor beta chains originate from one sample sequenced in a study of monozygotic twins with inflammatory bowel disease (dated by TCRdb to the late 2010s). The method was 5' RACE. Sequenced using an Illumina HiSeq 2500. Once TCRdb had reprocessed the reads, it stored one entry per CDR3 protein sequence and supplied no DNA. The sample table on file contains around 210,000 distinct CDR3 sequences. Jointly, the top ten make up around 7.6% of the sample. The sample was blood. These receptors were collected from a human donor with ulcerative colitis or Crohn's disease, or a healthy co-twin of an affected twin (not recorded which).

The chain has TRBV5-4 and TRBJ2-7; no DNA is available, so the TRBD2 call from TCRdb remains unchecked. This CDR3 comprises 13 residues. The germline V gene encodes CDR1 SGHNT and CDR2 YYREEE (reference sequence). The chain's CDR3 is CASSLPPGYEQYF.

This chain joins TRBV18 and TRBJ2-3; with no DNA, the TCRdb D assignment of TRBD1 cannot be verified. Per the germline V gene, CDR1 is KGHSH and CDR2 is LQKENI. The CDR3 is 14 amino acids. This chain's CDR3 is CASSPPRSPDTQYF.

The chain uses TRBV5-6 and TRBJ2-5; absent DNA, TCRdb's TRBD2 call cannot be checked. Germline-derived CDR1 and CDR2 are SGHDT and YYEEEE. The CDR3 length is 14 residues. CDR3 loop: CASSPPLTAETQYF. Full variable domain (rest looked up from reference TRBV5-6 and TRBJ2-5): DAGVTQSPTHLIKTRGQQVTLRCSPKSGHDTVSWYQQALGQGPQFIFQYYEEEERQRGNFPDRFSGHQFPNYSSELNVNALLLGDSALYLCASSPPLTAETQYFGPGTRLLVL.

The CDR3 here is CSTSSTSGSYNEQFF. This chain connects TRBV29-1 to TRBJ2-1; TCRdb calls TRBD2, which cannot be checked without DNA. Germline assignment: CDR1 SQVTM and CDR2 ANQGSEA. The CDR3 has 15 residues.

The chain couples TRBV5-1 to TRBJ1-1; TCRdb gives TRBD1 as the D gene, but with no DNA this cannot be confirmed. The CDR3 sequence is 15 residues long. The germline gives CDR1 SGHRS, CDR2 YFSETQ. The CDR3 sequence: CASSLGPGGITEAFF.

The rearrangement links TRBV7-2 to TRBJ2-3; the D call of TRBD2 rests on TCRdb alone, since no DNA is present to check it. The CDR3 has 17 residues. The germline V gene has CDR1 SGHTA and CDR2 FQGNSA. Here the CDR3 reads CASSPGGAGGITDTQYF.

The rearrangement uses TRBV7-9 and TRBJ1-1; the TRBD1 assignment by TCRdb is unverifiable without DNA. The V gene's germline CDR1 is SEHNR and CDR2 FQNEAQ (reference sequence). The CDR3 runs 14 residues. This chain's CDR3 is CASSLRGADTEAFF.

The rearrangement joins TRBV5-1 to TRBJ1-6. CDR1 and CDR2 (germline): SGHRS, YFSETQ. The CDR3 totals 17 residues. CDR3 in amino acids: CASSLEIMRGGTSPLHF.

The chain is built from TRBV11-2 and TRBJ2-1; checking the TCRdb D call of TRBD1 is not possible without DNA. Germline V gene sequence: CDR1 SGHAT, CDR2 FQNNGV. The CDR3 is 15 residues long. This CDR3 is CASTGGREFYNEQFF. Using reference TRBV11-2 and TRBJ2-1 for the parts outside the CDR3, the full variable domain is EAGVAQSPRYKIIEKRQSVAFWCNPISGHATLYWYQQILGQGPKLLIQFQNNGVVDDSQLPKDRFSAERLKGVDSTLKIQPAKLEDSAVYLCASTGGREFYNEQFFGPGTRLTVL.

This chain links TRBV20-1 with TRBJ2-6; TCRdb's D call, TRBD2, is unchecked because there is no DNA. Germline CDR1 reads DFQATT; CDR2 reads SNEGSKA (reference sequence). The CDR3 length is 18 residues. CDR3 loop: CSARFGTSGASGANVLTF.

V and J are TRBV27 and TRBJ2-2; TCRdb indicates TRBD1, and absent DNA this call remains unverified. CDR1 and CDR2 from the germline V gene are MNHEY and SMNVEV (reference sequence). This CDR3 contains 14 residues. The CDR3 spells CASMTGGGTGELFF.

The genes are TRBV5-1 and TRBJ2-3; without DNA, the TCRdb call of TRBD1 cannot be checked. The CDR3 loop spans 19 amino acids. CDR1 and CDR2 (germline): SGHRS, YFSETQ. Here the CDR3 reads CASSLATTGGVGFTDTQYF.

This chain connects TRBV5-1 to TRBJ2-1. This CDR3 has 14 residues. From germline, CDR1 is SGHRS and CDR2 YFSETQ. The CDR3 loop is CASSFNGAADEQFF.

V and J are TRBV7-6 and TRBJ2-1; TCRdb indicates TRBD2, and absent DNA this call remains unverified. Germline values: CDR1 SGHVS, CDR2 FNYEAQ. The CDR3 totals 15 residues. The CDR3 loop reads CASSRRLAGGGEQFF.

The chain couples TRBV29-1 to TRBJ1-2; absent DNA, TCRdb's TRBD1 call cannot be checked. The CDR3 runs to 13 residues. Germline CDR1 is SQVTM and CDR2 is ANQGSEA. The CDR3: CSVPGQGISGYTF.

V is TRBV19 and J is TRBJ2-1. The CDR3 spans 11 residues. Germline V gives CDR1 LNHDA, CDR2 SQIVND (reference sequence). CDR3 protein: CASATYNEQFF.

The genes are TRBV18 and TRBJ2-7. The length of the CDR3 is 14 residues. Germline loops: CDR1 KGHSH, CDR2 LQKENI. The CDR3 loop is CASSLPGGSNEQYF.

The chain links TRBV2 to TRBJ2-5; there is no DNA to check the TCRdb D call of TRBD1. The CDR3 has 13 residues. CDR1 and CDR2 from the germline V gene are SNHLY and FYNNEI. CDR3 sequence: CASSRPQGGTQYF.

V and J are TRBV14 and TRBJ1-2; absent DNA, TCRdb's TRBD1 call cannot be checked. The CDR3 contains 14 residues. The germline V gene encodes CDR1 SGHDN and CDR2 FVKESK. The chain's CDR3 is CASRQTGNLYGYTF.

The J gene is TRBJ2-2, the V gene TRBV7-3; without DNA, the TCRdb call of TRBD2 cannot be checked. Germline V gene data show CDR1 as SGHTA and CDR2 as FQGTGA. CDR3 length: 15 amino acids. CDR3 sequence reads: CASSPFGLNTGELFF.

The chain carries TRBV10-3 and TRBJ2-2. The CDR3 extends over 14 amino acids. Germline lookup yields CDR1 ENHRY and CDR2 SYGVKD. CDR3 in amino acids: CAISETSHTGELFF.

This chain links TRBV7-9 with TRBJ2-1; there is no DNA to check the TCRdb D call of TRBD2. This CDR3 has 16 amino acids. In germline, CDR1 is SEHNR, CDR2 FQNEAQ (reference sequence). CDR3: CASSPPSREGYNEQFF.

The chain combines TRBV6-5 with TRBJ2-6; TCRdb indicates TRBD1, and absent DNA this call remains unverified. In germline, CDR1 is MNHEY, CDR2 SVGAGI. The CDR3 spans 19 residues. The CDR3 reads CASSYRPGPTLSGANVLTF.

V is TRBV7-9 and J is TRBJ2-3; there is no DNA to check the TCRdb D call of TRBD1. The germline V gene encodes CDR1 SEHNR and CDR2 FQNEAQ (reference sequence). The CDR3 contains 16 residues. The chain's CDR3 is CASRRASGTGLDTQYF.

The rearrangement uses TRBV3-1 and TRBJ1-6; TCRdb proposes TRBD1, but this gene call is untestable without DNA. Germline CDR1 is LGHDT and CDR2 is YNNKEL (reference sequence). The CDR3 runs 15 residues. This CDR3 reads CASSTQGVGSSPLHF.

The rearrangement links TRBV20-1 to TRBJ1-3; TCRdb indicates TRBD1, and absent DNA this call remains unverified. Per germline, CDR1 DFQATT and CDR2 SNEGSKA (reference sequence). The CDR3 totals 17 residues. The chain's CDR3 is CSARDYRVQYSGNTIYF.

The chain links TRBV4-1 to TRBJ2-7; the D call of TRBD1 rests on TCRdb alone, since no DNA is present to check it. There are 15 residues in the CDR3. Germline CDR1 and CDR2: MGHRA and YSYEKL. CDR3 in amino acids: CASSQDGGELYEQYF.

V is TRBV20-1 and J is TRBJ2-1; the D call from TCRdb, TRBD1, cannot be confirmed without DNA. The CDR3 extends over 14 amino acids. Per germline, CDR1 DFQATT and CDR2 SNEGSKA (reference sequence). This CDR3 is CSARVPGGANEQFF.

J is TRBJ2-1 and V is TRBV3-1; TCRdb returns TRBD2, unconfirmable since there is no DNA. Germline CDR1 reads LGHDT; CDR2 reads YNNKEL (reference sequence). The CDR3 loop spans 20 amino acids. The CDR3 loop reads CASSQPRVGVSGRNDNEQFF.

The chain couples TRBV29-1 to TRBJ1-1. The CDR3 length is 13 residues. The V gene's germline CDR1 is SQVTM and CDR2 ANQGSEA. The CDR3 here is CSVAGFGNTEAFF.

J is TRBJ2-2 and V is TRBV5-1; no DNA is available, so the TRBD2 call from TCRdb remains unchecked. The CDR3 has 14 residues. Germline assignment: CDR1 SGHRS and CDR2 YFSETQ. The CDR3 protein is CASGGPRDTGELFF.

CDR3 loop: CASSQVSQGRNEAFF. The V gene is TRBV3-1, the J gene TRBJ1-1; TCRdb's assignment of TRBD1 cannot be checked, as there is no DNA. This CDR3 contains 15 residues. The germline V gene has CDR1 LGHDT and CDR2 YNNKEL (reference sequence).